The entry that follows covers one T cell receptor beta chain sequence. The trim removed 0 bases at V and 6 bases at J, leaving 2 bases unmatched. Germline loops: CDR1 MGHRA, CDR2 YSYEKL. CDR3 length equals 14 residues. Data came from immunoSEQ multiplex PCR; TCRdb stores just in-frame clones and leaves some out. The data show 100,000 to 150,000 clones, around 80% seen once. The data originate from a study of blood T cell repertoires in COVID-19. The gene calls are TRBV4-1 and TRBJ2-1; 7 bases align to TRBD2. Material: peripheral blood. The receptor was isolated from a man in his 70s with acute or convalescent COVID-19. CDR3 amino acids: CASSQEGGGNEQFF. In DNA form, the CDR3 reads TGCGCCAGCAGCCAAGAGGGGGGGGGCAATGAGCAGTTCTTC.